The entry that follows covers one T cell receptor (beta chain) sequence. Its cognate antigen is unknown. This specimen belongs to a study of cytomegalovirus exposure and HLA in healthy donors. Study results and caveats: The study designated 150 or so TCR beta chains cytomegalovirus-associated.

PCR was performed using 60 Vbeta and 13 Jbeta primers. Method: immunoSEQ multiplex PCR; TCRdb's copy keeps in-frame clones and lacks some. The table lists approximately 280,000 clones, 80% to 90% of them singletons. CDR3 length: 14 residues. Germline CDR1 reads SGDLS; CDR2 reads YYNGEE. Trimming stripped 4 bases from V and 3 bases from J, with 13 bases between. The origin of this receptor is a woman aged 18-30 years in good health and CMV-seronegative. Sequencing was carried out using PBMCs. The rearrangement joins TRBV9 to TRBJ1-1; D perhaps matches TRBD1 (5 bases). CDR3 residues: CASSPLPGDTEAFF. CDR3 sequence (DNA): TGTGCCAGCAGCCCGCTGCCGGGGGACACTGAAGCTTTCTTT.